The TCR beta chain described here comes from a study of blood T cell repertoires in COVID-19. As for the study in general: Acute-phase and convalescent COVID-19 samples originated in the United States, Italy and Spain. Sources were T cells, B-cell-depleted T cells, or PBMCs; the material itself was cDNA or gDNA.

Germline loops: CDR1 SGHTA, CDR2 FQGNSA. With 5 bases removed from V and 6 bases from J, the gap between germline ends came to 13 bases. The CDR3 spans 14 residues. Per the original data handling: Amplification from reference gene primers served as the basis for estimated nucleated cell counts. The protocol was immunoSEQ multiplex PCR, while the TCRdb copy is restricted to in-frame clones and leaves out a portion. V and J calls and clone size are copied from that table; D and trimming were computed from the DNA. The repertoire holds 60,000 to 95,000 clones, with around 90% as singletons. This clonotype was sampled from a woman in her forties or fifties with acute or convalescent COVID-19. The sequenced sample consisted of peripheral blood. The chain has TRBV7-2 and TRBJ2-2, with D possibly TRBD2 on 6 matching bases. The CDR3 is CASSLSEGAGELFF. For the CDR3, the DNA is TGTGCCAGCAGCCTTTCGGAGGGCGCCGGGGAGCTGTTTTTT.